The 23 T cell receptor beta chains listed next were all sequenced from one sample in a study of T cell responses to AZD1222 COVID-19 vaccine. Repertoires were generated with immunoSEQ multiplex PCR, while TCRdb's copy carries only in-frame clones and drops some. The table lists about 99,000 clones, 88% of them singletons, with less than 3.5% in the top ten. The sequencing used peripheral blood, collected on day 0 of AZD1222 vaccination. These receptors were taken from an adult in good health.

V is TRBV5-8 and J is TRBJ2-7, with 7 positions matching TRBD1. With V trimmed by 5 bases and J by 1 base, 9 bases remained unmatched. The CDR3 runs to 15 residues. The germline V gene encodes CDR1 SGHTS and CDR2 YDEGEE. The CDR3 reads CASSSGQESSYEQYF. The CDR3 bases are TGTGCCAGCAGTAGTGGACAGGAGTCTTCCTACGAGCAGTACTTC.

Turning to this clone: The germline gene is not matched at one end of the junction; a read error may be the cause. CDR3 DNA sequence: TGTGCCAGCAGTGACTCCGGGGGGTTGAATTCACCCCTCCACTTT. The encoded protein is CASSDSGGLNSPLHF. This rearrangement joins TRBV6-5 to TRBJ1-6; tentative D call: TRBD1 (5 bases). The CDR3 spans 15 residues. Per the germline V gene, CDR1 is MNHEY and CDR2 is SVGAGI.

The chain uses TRBV10-2 and TRBJ1-4; tentative D call: TRBD1 (5 bases). Germline V CDR1 and CDR2: WSHSY, SAAADI. The CDR3 is made up of 14 amino acids. The V end lost 6 bases, the J end lost 4 bases, and 12 bases lay between the germline ends. The CDR3 DNA follows: TGCGCCAGCAGGGGACGGCGGGGTAATGAAAAACTGTTTTTT. Its protein is CASRGRRGNEKLFF.

This chain's CDR3 is CASSLKGASGYTF. CDR3 DNA sequence: TGTGCCAGCAGTTTAAAGGGGGCTAGTGGCTACACCTTC. This sequence joins TRBV27 and TRBJ1-2, with 7 bases lining up with TRBD1. The CDR3 runs to 13 residues. Germline CDR1 MNHEY, CDR2 SMNVEV (reference sequence). Trimming removed 2 bases from V and 7 bases from J; junction bases left unmatched: 4.

This clone was seen a handful of times. The chain links TRBV13 to TRBJ2-7; 7 bases fit TRBD1. This CDR3 region has 17 residues. In germline, CDR1 is PRHDT, CDR2 FYEKMQ (reference sequence). Trimming cost V 3 bases and J 4 bases; bases outside gene matches: 15. CDR3 residues: CASSFGEGGRGEYEQYF. CDR3 nucleotides: TGTGCCAGCAGCTTTGGTGAAGGGGGCCGGGGTGAATACGAGCAGTACTTC.

Note on this clone: One junction end disagrees with the germline gene, perhaps due to a read error. The J gene is TRBJ2-5, the V gene TRBV3-1 (or the pseudogene TRBV3-2); TRBD2 matches 11 bases. The CDR3 runs to 16 residues. Germline loops: CDR1 LGHDT, CDR2 YNNKEL (reference sequence). CDR3 residues: CASRQGLAGGLKTQYF. CDR3 sequence (DNA): TGTGCCAGCAGACAAGGTTTAGCGGGAGGGTTGAAGACCCAGTACTTC.

This sequence joins TRBV28 and TRBJ2-7; no reliable D call. Trimming removed 5 bases from V and 5 bases from J, with 10 bases in between. The CDR3 consists of 12 residues. Germline CDR1 MDHEN, CDR2 SYDVKM. CDR3 sequence: CASSLPLNEQYF. The CDR3 nucleotides are TGTGCCAGCAGTCTCCCACTCAACGAGCAGTACTTC. The variable domain in full, with the rest retrieved from reference TRBV28 and TRBJ2-7, is DVKVTQSSRYLVKRTGEKVFLECVQDMDHENMFWYRQDPGLGLRLIYFSYDVKMKEKGDIPEGYSVSREKKERFSLILESASTNQTSMYLCASSLPLNEQYFGPGTRLTVT.

The chain has TRBV7-2 and TRBJ2-5, with TRBD2 identical over 13 bases. With V trimmed by 4 bases and J by 2 bases, 4 bases remained unmatched. Germline CDR1 SGHTA, CDR2 FQGNSA. This CDR3 is built from 16 residues. For the CDR3, the DNA is TGTGCCAGCAGCTCCACACTAGCGGGAGGGCAAGAGACCCAGTACTTC. It codes for CASSSTLAGGQETQYF.

The rearrangement links TRBV19 to TRBJ2-5, with 12 bases matching TRBD1. The germline V gene encodes CDR1 LNHDA and CDR2 SQIVND (reference sequence). There are 15 residues in the CDR3. V dropped 4 bases and J dropped 4; count of bases not matched to a gene: 4. The CDR3 protein is CASSTGQGAGETQYF. CDR3 in DNA: TGTGCCAGTAGTACGGGACAGGGGGCCGGAGAGACCCAGTACTTC.

This clone was found once. The V gene is TRBV19, the J gene TRBJ2-3, with 15 bases fitting TRBD2. The V and J ends lost 1 base and 6 bases, in that order; junction bases with no gene match: 5. Germline CDR1 reads LNHDA; CDR2 reads SQIVND (reference sequence). This CDR3 comprises 17 residues. The CDR3 loop reads CASSIGGLAGGLDTQYF. CDR3 nucleotides: TGTGCCAGTAGTATAGGTGGACTAGCGGGAGGGCTGGATACGCAGTATTTT.

This chain links TRBV2 with TRBJ1-5, with 7 positions matching TRBD1. CDR1 is SNHLY, CDR2 FYNNEI, per germline. Trimming removed 4 bases from V and 0 bases from J; junction bases left unmatched: 3. The CDR3 sequence is 15 residues long. The CDR3, as DNA: TGTGCCAGCAGTGCGGACAGGAATAGCAATCAGCCCCAGCATTTT. Encoded protein: CASSADRNSNQPQHF. The complete variable domain, with remaining parts taken from reference TRBV2 and TRBJ1-5, reads EPEVTQTPSHQVTQMGQEVILRCVPISNHLYFYWYRQILGQKVEFLVSFYNNEISEKSEIFDDQFSVERPDGSNFTLKIRSTKLEDSAMYFCASSADRNSNQPQHFGDGTRLSIL.

The CDR3 coding sequence is TGTGCCAGCAGCTGGACTAGCGGAGGGTTCCAAGAGACCCAGTACTTC. Protein: CASSWTSGGFQETQYF. This chain uses TRBV7-2 with TRBJ2-5, with TRBD2 matching over 10 bases. The CDR3 loop spans 16 amino acids. Germline V gene sequence: CDR1 SGHTA, CDR2 FQGNSA. The V segment lost 4 bases and the J segment 1 base; nucleotides outside the gene matches: 6.

This clone came up once. The V gene is TRBV24-1, the J gene TRBJ2-3; 11 bases match TRBD1. J lost 4 bases, V lost 2 bases, and 7 bases had no gene match. CDR1 is KGHDR, CDR2 SFDVKD, per germline. This CDR3 comprises 17 residues. CDR3 region: CATSDSPGQGVSDTQYF. The CDR3, as DNA: TGTGCCACCAGTGATTCCCCGGGACAGGGGGTGTCAGATACGCAGTATTTT.

The gene calls are TRBV6-4 and TRBJ1-6, with a tentative D call TRBD1 (5 bases). Looked up from germline, CDR1 is MRHNA and CDR2 is SNTAGT. CDR3 length equals 13 residues. V dropped 4 bases and J dropped 7 bases, with 8 bases sitting between them. The CDR3 DNA reads as TGTGCCAGCAGTGGACAGTCAAATTCACCCCTCCACTTT. This gives the protein CASSGQSNSPLHF.

The CDR3 loop is CAWSVGAYEQYF. DNA of the CDR3: TGTGCCTGGAGTGTTGGAGCCTACGAGCAGTACTTC. The V gene is TRBV30, the J gene TRBJ2-7; D gene ambiguous. V was clipped by 0 bases and J by 2 bases, with 5 bases between them. Germline loops: CDR1 GTSNPN, CDR2 SVGIG (reference sequence). This CDR3 contains 12 residues.

The chain is built from TRBV29-1 and TRBJ1-5; 9 positions agree with TRBD1. Germline loops: CDR1 SQVTM, CDR2 ANQGSEA. J was trimmed by 2 bases and V by 6 bases; bases with no gene match: 8. The CDR3 is 15 residues long. The CDR3 region is CSVNRGQLCNQPQHF. CDR3 nucleotides: TGCAGCGTAAACAGGGGGCAGCTTTGCAATCAGCCCCAGCATTTT.

V usage is TRBV6-5 and J usage is TRBJ2-1, with no clear D. The germline V gene encodes CDR1 MNHEY and CDR2 SVGAGI. CDR3 length equals 12 residues. V lost 2 bases, J lost 5 bases, and 4 bases lay in between. The CDR3 sequence: CASSYANNEQFF. CDR3 DNA: TGTGCCAGCAGTTACGCTAACAATGAGCAGTTCTTC.

This chain joins TRBV27 and TRBJ1-5, with 12 bases fitting TRBD1. This CDR3 has 17 amino acids. The V gene end was trimmed by 4 bases and the J gene end by 6 bases; junction bases not matched to a gene: 10. Per germline, CDR1 MNHEY and CDR2 SMNVEV (reference sequence). The CDR3 reads CASSSTGTGGASQPQHF. The CDR3, as DNA: TGTGCCAGCAGTTCAACCGGGACAGGGGGCGCGAGTCAGCCCCAGCATTTT.

The chain employs TRBV7-3 and TRBJ2-3, with D possibly TRBD2 on 5 matching bases. Germline CDR1 reads SGHTA; CDR2 reads FQGTGA. V was shortened by 2 bases and J by 0 bases, with 12 bases between the two germline ends. The CDR3 runs to 16 residues. Here the CDR3 reads CASSLDYSTSTDTQYF. In nucleotides, the CDR3 is TGTGCCAGCAGCTTAGACTACTCAACTAGCACAGATACGCAGTATTTT. Full variable domain (remainder filled in from reference TRBV7-3 and TRBJ2-3): GAGVSQTPSNKVTEKGKYVELRCDPISGHTALYWYRQSLGQGPEFLIYFQGTGAADDSGLPNDRFFAVRPEGSVSTLKIQRTERGDSAVYLCASSLDYSTSTDTQYFGPGTRLTVL.

The chain uses TRBV18 and TRBJ2-2; weak D call: TRBD2 (5 bases). The CDR3 sequence is 14 residues long. V was shortened by 6 bases and J by 1 base, with 9 bases between the two germline ends. From germline, CDR1 is KGHSH and CDR2 LQKENI. Here the CDR3 DNA reads TGTGCCAGCTCCCTCGGGGTGAACACCGGGGAGCTGTTTTTT. It yields the protein CASSLGVNTGELFF.

The gene calls are TRBV7-9 and TRBJ1-6; 8 bases are shared with TRBD1. CDR1 is SEHNR and CDR2 is FQNEAQ in the germline V gene (reference sequence). The V and J ends lost 5 bases and 10 bases, in that order; junction bases with no gene match: 16. The CDR3 is 17 amino acids. Written as DNA, the CDR3 is TGTGCCAGCAGCAGTCCCGGGACAGGAAGTAGCAACTCACCCCTCCACTTT. Translating it yields CASSSPGTGSSNSPLHF.

This chain links TRBV28 with TRBJ2-2; TRBD2 agrees at 10 bases. The CDR3 consists of 17 residues. Trimming at V came to 2 bases and at J to 4 bases, leaving 7 bases not matched to a gene. CDR1 is MDHEN and CDR2 is SYDVKM in the germline V gene. CDR3 nucleotides: TGTGCCAGCAGTTTACAACTAGCGGGAATATCCACCGGGGAGCTGTTTTTT. Protein product: CASSLQLAGISTGELFF.

The chain combines TRBV7-9 with TRBJ1-3; D is undetermined. CDR3 length: 13 residues. Germline V lookup: CDR1 SEHNR, CDR2 FQNEAQ (reference sequence). The V and J ends lost 4 bases and 0 bases respectively, with 4 bases between them. CDR3 sequence reads: CASSSTSGNTIYF. The CDR3 DNA follows: TGTGCCAGCAGCTCGACCTCTGGAAACACCATATATTTT.